The rows below give T cell receptor beta chains drawn from one sample of a study of T cell clonotyping in hematopoietic cell transplantation. TCRdb's table, derived via immunoSEQ multiplex PCR, lists solely in-frame clones and lacks some. The data contain around 28,000 clones, 82% of them singletons. Sequenced here: peripheral blood mononuclear cells, sampled before stem cell transplant. These receptors originate from a man aged 40-50 years with acute myeloid leukemia. Some clones in this sample may be carry-over from other donors' samples. Each CDR3 is given without its conserved first and last residue.

ASSASGQGASTDTQY TRBJ2-3 15 TRBV5-1
ASSSPGLAVTYEQY - 14 TRBV7-8
ASSVATGGGEQF TRBJ2-1 12 TRBV9
ASSLGLSSTGELF TRBJ2-2 13 TRBV11-3
ASSLVGTEAF TRBJ1-1 10 TRBV5-6
ASSYPGLVFREQY TRBJ2-7 13 TRBV7-9
ASSLELPFQETQY TRBJ2-5 13 TRBV5-1
ASSLSPSPYNEQF TRBJ2-1 13 TRBV7-9
ASSFLAGELF TRBJ2-2 10 TRBV7-6
ASSAFRDTNQPQH TRBJ1-5 13 TRBV28
ASSLRGATLNYGYT TRBJ1-2 14 TRBV27
ASSVVGGTEAF TRBJ1-1 11 TRBV6-5